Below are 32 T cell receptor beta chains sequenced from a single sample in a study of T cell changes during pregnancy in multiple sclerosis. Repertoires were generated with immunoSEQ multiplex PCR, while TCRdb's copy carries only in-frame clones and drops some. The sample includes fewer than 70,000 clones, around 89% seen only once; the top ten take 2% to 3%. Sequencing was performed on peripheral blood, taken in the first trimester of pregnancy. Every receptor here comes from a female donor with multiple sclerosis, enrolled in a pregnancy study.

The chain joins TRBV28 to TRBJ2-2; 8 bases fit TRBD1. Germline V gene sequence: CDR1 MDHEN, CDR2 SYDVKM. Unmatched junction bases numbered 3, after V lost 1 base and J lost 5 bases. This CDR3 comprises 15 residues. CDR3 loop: CASSLSRQGTGELFF. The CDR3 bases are TGTGCCAGCAGTTTATCCCGACAGGGGACCGGGGAGCTGTTTTTT.

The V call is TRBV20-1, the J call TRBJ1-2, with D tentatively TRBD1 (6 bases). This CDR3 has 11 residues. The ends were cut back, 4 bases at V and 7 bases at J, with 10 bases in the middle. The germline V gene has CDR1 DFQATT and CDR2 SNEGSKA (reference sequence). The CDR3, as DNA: TGCAGTGCTACGAACAGGGTTGGCTACACCTTC. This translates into CSATNRVGYTF.

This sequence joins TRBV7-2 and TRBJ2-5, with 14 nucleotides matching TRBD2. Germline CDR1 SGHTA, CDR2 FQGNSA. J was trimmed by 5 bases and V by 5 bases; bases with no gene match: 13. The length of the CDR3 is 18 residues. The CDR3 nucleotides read TGTGCCAGCAGCCCCAGATCCGGGACTAGCGGGAGTAGGGAGACCCAGTACTTC. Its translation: CASSPRSGTSGSRETQYF.

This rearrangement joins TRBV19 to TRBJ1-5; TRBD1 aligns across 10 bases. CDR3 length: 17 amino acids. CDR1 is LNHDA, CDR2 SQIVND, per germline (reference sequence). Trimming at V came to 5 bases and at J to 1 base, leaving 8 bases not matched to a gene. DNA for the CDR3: TGTGCCAGTAGTGCCGGGACAGGGGCGTACAGCAATCAGCCCCAGCATTTT. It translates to CASSAGTGAYSNQPQHF. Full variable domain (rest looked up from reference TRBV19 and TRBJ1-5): DGGITQSPKYLFRKEGQNVTLSCEQNLNHDAMYWYRQDPGQGLRLIYYSQIVNDFQKGDIAEGYSVSREKKESFPLTVTSAQKNPTAFYLCASSAGTGAYSNQPQHFGDGTRLSIL.

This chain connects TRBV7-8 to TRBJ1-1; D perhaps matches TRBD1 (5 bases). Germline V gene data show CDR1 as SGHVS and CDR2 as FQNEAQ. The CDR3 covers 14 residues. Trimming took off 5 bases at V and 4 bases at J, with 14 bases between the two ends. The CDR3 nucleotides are TGTGCCAGCAGCCCCCCGATGGGGGGCACTGAAGCTTTCTTT. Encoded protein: CASSPPMGGTEAFF.

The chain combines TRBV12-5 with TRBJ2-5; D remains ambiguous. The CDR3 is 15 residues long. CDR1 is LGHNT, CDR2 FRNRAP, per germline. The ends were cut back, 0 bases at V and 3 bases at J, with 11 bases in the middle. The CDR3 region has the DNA TGTGCTAGTGGTTTGGTACTCGGGTCAGAAGAGACCCAGTACTTC. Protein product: CASGLVLGSEETQYF.

CDR3 region: CASSFGAGSDTQYF. CDR3 in DNA: TGTGCCAGCAGCTTTGGTGCGGGGTCAGATACGCAGTATTTT. V and J are TRBV7-6 and TRBJ2-3; TRBD2 is a possible D gene (6 bases). The CDR3 loop spans 14 amino acids. Trimming pared 3 bases from V and 4 bases from J, leaving 11 bases between. Looked up from germline, CDR1 is SGHVS and CDR2 is FNYEAQ.

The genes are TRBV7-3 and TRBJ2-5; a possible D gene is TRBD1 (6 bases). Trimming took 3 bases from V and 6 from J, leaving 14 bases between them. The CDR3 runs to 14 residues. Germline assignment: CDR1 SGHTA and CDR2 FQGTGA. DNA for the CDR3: TGTGCCAGCAGCTTTGGGGGCGGTGAGAAGACCCAGTACTTC. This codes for CASSFGGGEKTQYF. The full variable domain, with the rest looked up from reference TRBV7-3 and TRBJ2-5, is GAGVSQTPSNKVTEKGKYVELRCDPISGHTALYWYRQSLGQGPEFLIYFQGTGAADDSGLPNDRFFAVRPEGSVSTLKIQRTERGDSAVYLCASSFGGGEKTQYFGPGTRLLVL.

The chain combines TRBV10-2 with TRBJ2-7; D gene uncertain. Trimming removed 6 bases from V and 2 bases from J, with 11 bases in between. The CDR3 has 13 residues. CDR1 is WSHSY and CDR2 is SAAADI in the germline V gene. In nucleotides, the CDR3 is TGCGCCAGCAGACCCCAACAGACCTACGAGCAGTACTTC. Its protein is CASRPQQTYEQYF.

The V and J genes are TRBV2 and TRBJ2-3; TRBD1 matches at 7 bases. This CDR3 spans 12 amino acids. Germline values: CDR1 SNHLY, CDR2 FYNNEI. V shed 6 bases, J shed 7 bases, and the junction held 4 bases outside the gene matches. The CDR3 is CASSQDRNTQYF. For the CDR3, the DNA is TGTGCCAGCAGCCAGGACAGGAATACGCAGTATTTT.

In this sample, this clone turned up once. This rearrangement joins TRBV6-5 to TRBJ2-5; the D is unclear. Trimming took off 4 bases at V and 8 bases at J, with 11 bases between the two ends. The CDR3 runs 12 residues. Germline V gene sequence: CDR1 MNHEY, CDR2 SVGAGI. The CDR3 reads CASSSGYGTQYF. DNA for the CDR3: TGTGCCAGCAGTTCAGGTTATGGCACCCAGTACTTC.

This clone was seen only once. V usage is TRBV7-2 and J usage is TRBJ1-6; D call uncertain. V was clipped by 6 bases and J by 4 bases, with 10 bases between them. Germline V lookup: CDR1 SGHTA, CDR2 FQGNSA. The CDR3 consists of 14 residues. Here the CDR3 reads CASSPSGYNSPLHF. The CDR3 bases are TGTGCCAGCAGTCCATCCGGGTATAATTCACCCCTCCACTTT.

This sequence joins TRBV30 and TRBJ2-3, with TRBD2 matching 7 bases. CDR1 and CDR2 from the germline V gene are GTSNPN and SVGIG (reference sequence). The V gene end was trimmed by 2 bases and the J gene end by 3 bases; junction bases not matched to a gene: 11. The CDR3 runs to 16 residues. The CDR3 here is CAWSRSSGFPTDTQYF. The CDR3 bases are TGTGCCTGGAGTAGGAGTAGCGGGTTTCCGACAGATACGCAGTATTTT.

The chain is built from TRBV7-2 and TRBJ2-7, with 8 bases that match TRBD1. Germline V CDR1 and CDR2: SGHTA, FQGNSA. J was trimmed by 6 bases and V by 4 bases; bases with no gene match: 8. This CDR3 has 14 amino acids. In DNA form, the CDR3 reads TGTGCCAGCAGCTCCCGGACAGGGCGCGGCGAGCAGTACTTC. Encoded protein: CASSSRTGRGEQYF.

Here the CDR3 reads CAGSTGGSVEQFF. CDR3 in DNA: TGTGCCGGGTCGACAGGGGGCTCGGTTGAGCAGTTCTTC. The V and J genes are TRBV2 and TRBJ2-1; TRBD1 matches at 10 bases. The CDR3 runs to 13 residues. Germline values: CDR1 SNHLY, CDR2 FYNNEI. The junction had 10 bases not matched to a gene; V was cut back by 11 bases and J by 9 bases.

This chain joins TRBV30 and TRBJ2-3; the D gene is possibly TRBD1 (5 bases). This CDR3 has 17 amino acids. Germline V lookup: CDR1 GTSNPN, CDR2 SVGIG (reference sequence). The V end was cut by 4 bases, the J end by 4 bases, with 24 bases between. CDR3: CAWKPVEWGSAADTQYF. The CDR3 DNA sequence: TGTGCCTGGAAACCCGTAGAGTGGGGCAGCGCGGCAGATACGCAGTATTTT.

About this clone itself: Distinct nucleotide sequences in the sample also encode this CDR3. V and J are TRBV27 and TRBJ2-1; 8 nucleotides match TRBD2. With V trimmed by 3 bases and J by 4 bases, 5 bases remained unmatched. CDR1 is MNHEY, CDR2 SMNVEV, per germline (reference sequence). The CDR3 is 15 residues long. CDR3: CASSLGAGGYNEQFF. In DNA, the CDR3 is TGTGCCAGCAGTTTGGGGGCGGGAGGTTACAATGAGCAGTTCTTC.

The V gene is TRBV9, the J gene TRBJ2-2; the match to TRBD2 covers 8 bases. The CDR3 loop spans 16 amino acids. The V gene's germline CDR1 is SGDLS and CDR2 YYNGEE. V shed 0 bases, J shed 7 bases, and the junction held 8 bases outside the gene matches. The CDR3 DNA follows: TGTGCCAGCAGCGTAGGGAGTAGCGGGGAGGACGGGGAGCTGTTTTTT. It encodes CASSVGSSGEDGELFF.

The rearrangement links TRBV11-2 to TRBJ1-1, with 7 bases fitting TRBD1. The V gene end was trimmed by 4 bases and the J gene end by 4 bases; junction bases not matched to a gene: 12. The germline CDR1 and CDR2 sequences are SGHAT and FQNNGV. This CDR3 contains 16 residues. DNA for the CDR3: TGTGCCAGCAGCTCCTCCAAGGGGGCGCAGGTCACTGAAGCTTTCTTT. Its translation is CASSSSKGAQVTEAFF.

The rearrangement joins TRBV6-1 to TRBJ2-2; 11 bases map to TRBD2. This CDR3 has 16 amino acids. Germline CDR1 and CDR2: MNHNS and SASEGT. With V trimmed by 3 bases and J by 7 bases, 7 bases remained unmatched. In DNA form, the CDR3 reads TGTGCCAGCAGTGATCTAGCGGGAGGTCGGAACGGGGAGCTGTTTTTT. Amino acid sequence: CASSDLAGGRNGELFF.

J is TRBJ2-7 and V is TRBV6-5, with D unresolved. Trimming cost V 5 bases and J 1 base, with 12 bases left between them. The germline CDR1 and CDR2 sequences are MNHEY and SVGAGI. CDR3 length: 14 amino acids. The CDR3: CASSPARVSYEQYF. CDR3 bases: TGTGCCAGCAGTCCTGCAAGAGTTTCCTACGAGCAGTACTTC.

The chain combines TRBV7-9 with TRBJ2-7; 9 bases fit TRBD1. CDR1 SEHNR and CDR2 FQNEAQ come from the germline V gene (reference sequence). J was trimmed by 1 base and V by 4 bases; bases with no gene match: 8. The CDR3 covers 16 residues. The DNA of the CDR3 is TGTGCCAGCAGCTCAGGGACGGGACAGGGTTCCTACGAGCAGTACTTC. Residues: CASSSGTGQGSYEQYF.

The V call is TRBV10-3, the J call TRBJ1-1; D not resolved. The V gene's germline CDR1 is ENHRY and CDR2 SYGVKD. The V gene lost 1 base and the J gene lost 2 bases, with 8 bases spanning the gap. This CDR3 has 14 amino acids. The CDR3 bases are TGTGCCATCAGTGAGTTGTCAAGCAACACTGAAGCTTTCTTT. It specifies CAISELSSNTEAFF.

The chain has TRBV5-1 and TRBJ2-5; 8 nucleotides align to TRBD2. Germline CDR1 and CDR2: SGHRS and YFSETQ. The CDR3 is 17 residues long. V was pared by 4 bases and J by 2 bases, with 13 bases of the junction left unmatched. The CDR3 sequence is CASSLAGGGLFQETQYF. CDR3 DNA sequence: TGCGCCAGCAGCCTGGCCGGGGGGGGGCTCTTTCAAGAGACCCAGTACTTC.

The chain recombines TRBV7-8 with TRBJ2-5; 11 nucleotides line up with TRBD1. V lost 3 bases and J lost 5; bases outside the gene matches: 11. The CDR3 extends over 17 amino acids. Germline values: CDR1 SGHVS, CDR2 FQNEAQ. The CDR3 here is CASSLWDRGRSGETQYF. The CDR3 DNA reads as TGTGCCAGCAGCTTGTGGGACAGGGGGAGAAGTGGCGAGACCCAGTACTTC.

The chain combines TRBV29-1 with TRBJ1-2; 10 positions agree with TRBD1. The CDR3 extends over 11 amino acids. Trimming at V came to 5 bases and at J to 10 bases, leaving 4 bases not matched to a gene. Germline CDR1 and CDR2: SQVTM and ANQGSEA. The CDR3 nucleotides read TGCAGCGTTAGACAGGGGGCGGACTACACCTTC. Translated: CSVRQGADYTF.

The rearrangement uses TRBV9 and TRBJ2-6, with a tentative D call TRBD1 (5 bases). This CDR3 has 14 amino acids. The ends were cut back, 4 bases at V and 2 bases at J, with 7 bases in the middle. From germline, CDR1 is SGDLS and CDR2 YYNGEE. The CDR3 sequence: CASSRRAGANVLTF. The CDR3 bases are TGTGCCAGCAGCCGCAGGGCTGGGGCCAACGTCCTGACTTTC.

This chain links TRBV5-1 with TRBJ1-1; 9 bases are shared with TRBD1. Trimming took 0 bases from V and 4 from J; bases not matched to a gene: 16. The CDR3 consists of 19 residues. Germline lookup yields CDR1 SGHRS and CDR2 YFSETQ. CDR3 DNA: TGCGCCAGCAGCTTGGCGTTTTCACAGGGGGCGCCGCGAAGCACTGAAGCTTTCTTT. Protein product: CASSLAFSQGAPRSTEAFF.

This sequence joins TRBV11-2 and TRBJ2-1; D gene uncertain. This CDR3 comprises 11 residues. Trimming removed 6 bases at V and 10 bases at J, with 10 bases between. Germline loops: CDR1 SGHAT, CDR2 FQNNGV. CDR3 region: CASSYPQEQFF. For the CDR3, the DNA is TGTGCCAGCAGTTACCCGCAGGAGCAGTTCTTC.

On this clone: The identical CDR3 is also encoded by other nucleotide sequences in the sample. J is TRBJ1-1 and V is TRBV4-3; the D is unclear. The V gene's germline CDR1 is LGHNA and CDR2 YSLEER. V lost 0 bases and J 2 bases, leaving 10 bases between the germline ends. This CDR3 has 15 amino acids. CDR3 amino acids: CASSQDGGFNTEAFF. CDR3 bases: TGCGCCAGCAGCCAAGACGGCGGATTTAACACTGAAGCTTTCTTT.

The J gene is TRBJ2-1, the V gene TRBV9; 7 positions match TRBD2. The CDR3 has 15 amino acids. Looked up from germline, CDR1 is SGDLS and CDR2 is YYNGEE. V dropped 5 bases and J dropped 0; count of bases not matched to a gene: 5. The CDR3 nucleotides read TGTGCCAGCAGTGGGGGGGGGAGCTCCTACAATGAGCAGTTCTTC. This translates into CASSGGGSSYNEQFF.

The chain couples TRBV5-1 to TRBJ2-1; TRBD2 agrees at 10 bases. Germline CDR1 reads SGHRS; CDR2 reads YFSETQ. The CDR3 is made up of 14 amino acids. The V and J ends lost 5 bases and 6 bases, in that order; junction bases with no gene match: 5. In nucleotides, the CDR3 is TGCGCCAGCAGAGGACTAGCGGCTACCAATGAGCAGTTCTTC. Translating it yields CASRGLAATNEQFF.